These 17 T cell receptor beta chains were all obtained from the same sample, sequenced in a study of shared clonotypes between healthy human individuals. Generated by immunoSEQ multiplex PCR, the TCRdb table keeps only in-frame clones and is missing some. This table holds approximately 620,000 clones, approximately 97% found once. Source material: naive CD4+ T cells sorted from blood. Described subset: CD45RA+ positively selected. The receptors shown here come from a woman under 40 in good health.

The chain couples TRBV19 to TRBJ1-1; possibly TRBD1 for D (5 bases). Germline CDR1 and CDR2: LNHDA and SQIVND (reference sequence). V was clipped by 3 bases and J by 5 bases, with 13 bases between them. This CDR3 spans 14 amino acids. The CDR3 protein is CASSIVQGWTEAFF. The CDR3 nucleotides read TGTGCCAGTAGTATTGTCCAGGGCTGGACTGAAGCTTTCTTT. Variable domain in full (rest from reference TRBV19 and TRBJ1-1): DGGITQSPKYLFRKEGQNVTLSCEQNLNHDAMYWYRQDPGQGLRLIYYSQIVNDFQKGDIAEGYSVSREKKESFPLTVTSAQKNPTAFYLCASSIVQGWTEAFFGQGTRLTVV.

Here the CDR3 reads CASSLASGAAGERNNEQFF. The CDR3 DNA reads TGTGCCAGCAGCTTAGCTAGCGGAGCCGCCGGCGAAAGAAACAATGAGCAGTTCTTC. V is TRBV7-2 and J is TRBJ2-1, with D tentatively TRBD2 (6 bases). CDR1 and CDR2 (germline): SGHTA, FQGNSA. V gave up 0 bases and J gave up 5 bases, with 23 bases separating them. The CDR3 runs 19 residues. The complete variable domain, with remaining parts taken from reference TRBV7-2 and TRBJ2-1, reads GAGVSQSPSNKVTEKGKDVELRCDPISGHTALYWYRQSLGQGLEFLIYFQGNSAPDKSGLPSDRFSAERTGGSVSTLTIQRTQQEDSAVYLCASSLASGAAGERNNEQFFGPGTRLTVL.

The chain has TRBV28 and TRBJ2-7, with 7 bases identical to TRBD2. Germline lookup yields CDR1 MDHEN and CDR2 SYDVKM. V trimming: 10 bases; J trimming: 0 bases; junction bases outside the gene matches: 15. This CDR3 is 16 amino acids long. The CDR3 protein is CATSQELAASSYEQYF. The CDR3 DNA reads TGTGCCACATCTCAAGAGCTAGCGGCCAGCTCCTACGAGCAGTACTTC.

In DNA form, the CDR3 reads TGCGCCAGCAGCACGCCAACCGGGACAGGGTTGGGAGCTTTCTTT. This encodes CASSTPTGTGLGAFF. The chain recombines TRBV4-1 with TRBJ1-1; 9 bases are shared with TRBD1. CDR1 is MGHRA, CDR2 YSYEKL, per germline. The CDR3 is made up of 15 amino acids. Losses at the gene ends were 5 bases for V and 10 bases for J; bases not matched to a gene: 14.

The chain is built from TRBV12-5 and TRBJ2-3; 7 bases align to TRBD1. The germline gives CDR1 LGHNT, CDR2 FRNRAP. This CDR3 region has 13 residues. CDR3 bases: TGTGCCACCCACAGGGGAAGCACAGATACGCAGTATTTT. Translating gives CATHRGSTDTQYF.

The chain is built from TRBV11-2 and TRBJ2-7, with D perhaps matching TRBD2 (6 bases). Germline V gene lookup returns CDR1 SGHAT and CDR2 FQNNGV. The CDR3 contains 14 residues. Trimming removed 4 bases from V and 3 bases from J, with 13 bases in between. CDR3 protein: CASSYLALSYEQYF. The CDR3 DNA is TGTGCCAGCAGCTACCTAGCGCTTAGCTACGAGCAGTACTTC.

The rearrangement joins TRBV25-1 to TRBJ2-5, with TRBD1 identical over 10 bases. The better agreement between TRBJ2-7 and the DNA end casts doubt on the J call. The CDR3 spans 16 residues. In germline, CDR1 is MGHDK, CDR2 SYGVNS. CDR3 sequence: CASGAVPGQGMLEQYF. DNA of the CDR3: TGTGCCAGCGGAGCAGTTCCGGGACAGGGGATGCTCGAGCAGTACTTC.

The chain couples TRBV5-1 to TRBJ1-2, with 7 nucleotides matching TRBD1. J lost 4 bases, V lost 2 bases, and 11 bases had no gene match. Germline V gene data show CDR1 as SGHRS and CDR2 as YFSETQ. The CDR3 extends over 16 amino acids. As DNA, the CDR3 is TGCGCCAGCAGCTTCTCTAGGACAGGATCCTCCTATGGCTACACCTTC. This translates into CASSFSRTGSSYGYTF. Combining the CDR3 with reference TRBV5-1 and TRBJ1-2 gives the whole variable domain KAGVTQTPRYLIKTRGQQVTLSCSPISGHRSVSWYQQTPGQGLQFLFEYFSETQRNKGNFPGRFSGRQFSNSRSEMNVSTLELGDSALYLCASSFSRTGSSYGYTFGSGTRLTVV.

The rearrangement joins TRBV18 to TRBJ2-7, with D perhaps TRBD1 (6 bases). The CDR3 runs 14 residues. Germline loops: CDR1 KGHSH, CDR2 LQKENI. V lost 6 bases and J lost 6, with 18 bases in between. Here the CDR3 reads CASSTGQGFTEQYF. CDR3 DNA: TGTGCCAGCTCCACAGGGCAGGGTTTCACCGAGCAGTACTTC.

The sample holds one count of this clone. The V call is TRBV2, the J call TRBJ2-4, with D possibly being TRBD1 (6 bases). The CDR3 has 15 amino acids. V was shortened by 6 bases and J by 1 base, with 13 bases between the two germline ends. Looked up from germline, CDR1 is SNHLY and CDR2 is FYNNEI. The chain's CDR3 is CASRPLGGAKNIQYF. The CDR3, as DNA: TGTGCCAGCAGACCCCTTGGGGGCGCCAAAAACATTCAGTACTTC.

V usage is TRBV5-1 and J usage is TRBJ2-7; D not resolved. This CDR3 has 12 residues. In germline, CDR1 is SGHRS, CDR2 YFSETQ. V shed 4 bases and J shed 2 bases, with 7 bases lying between them. The CDR3 nucleotides read TGCGCCAGCAGCCCCGGCGCCTACGAGCAGTACTTC. Translation gives CASSPGAYEQYF.

The chain is built from TRBV10-3 and TRBJ1-1, with D tentatively TRBD1 (6 bases). V lost 6 bases and J lost 11, with 25 bases in between. The CDR3 consists of 15 residues. The germline gives CDR1 ENHRY, CDR2 SYGVKD. The CDR3 protein is CAISPSVGDTEKAFF. The CDR3 bases are TGTGCCATCAGCCCTTCCGTCGGGGACACGGAAAAGGCTTTCTTT.

V gene TRBV27 combines with J gene TRBJ2-5; 15 bases fit TRBD2. CDR1 MNHEY and CDR2 SMNVEV come from the germline V gene (reference sequence). The J segment lost 6 bases and the V segment lost 4 bases, leaving 9 bases of the junction unmatched. This CDR3 comprises 17 residues. The CDR3 reads CASSSGLAGGRRKTQYF. CDR3 in DNA: TGTGCCAGCAGTTCGGGACTAGCGGGAGGACGGAGGAAGACCCAGTACTTC.

V is TRBV2 and J is TRBJ2-4, with no clear D. The CDR3 extends over 16 amino acids. Germline V gene sequence: CDR1 SNHLY, CDR2 FYNNEI. V shed 4 bases and J shed 0 bases, with 13 bases lying between them. CDR3 loop: CASSGTIPLAKNIQYF. The DNA of the CDR3 is TGTGCCAGCAGTGGTACCATACCACTAGCCAAAAACATTCAGTACTTC.

The chain recombines TRBV30 with TRBJ2-3; possible D gene TRBD1, 5 bases. CDR1 and CDR2 from the germline V gene are GTSNPN and SVGIG (reference sequence). Trimming shortened V by 0 bases and J by 0 bases, and 10 bases separated the two germline ends. CDR3 length equals 15 residues. DNA of the CDR3: TGTGCCTGGAGTGTACTGACAGAGAGCACAGATACGCAGTATTTT. Translation gives CAWSVLTESTDTQYF.

This clone was seen once. The chain combines TRBV7-2 with TRBJ2-2, with TRBD2 identical over 11 bases. Germline V gene sequence: CDR1 SGHTA, CDR2 FQGNSA. The CDR3 is 16 amino acids. J lost 7 bases, V lost 1 base, and 5 bases had no gene match. The CDR3 protein is CASSLELAGDNGELFF. The CDR3 DNA follows: TGTGCCAGCAGCTTAGAACTAGCGGGAGATAACGGGGAGCTGTTTTTT.

The rearrangement joins TRBV29-1 to TRBJ2-1; D possibly corresponds to TRBD2 (6 bases). Germline lookup yields CDR1 SQVTM and CDR2 ANQGSEA. The CDR3 is 14 amino acids. V was clipped by 7 bases and J by 1 base, with 14 bases between them. CDR3 loop: CSAPASGSYNEQFF. In DNA form, the CDR3 reads TGCAGCGCTCCGGCCAGCGGGTCCTACAATGAGCAGTTCTTC.